This record covers a single TCR beta chain. By its share of the sample, this clone is medium-sized (0.01 to 0.1%). Its cognate antigen has yet to be identified. No per-base quality is available; no much larger clone lies one base away. To sequence the TCRbeta CDR3 region, genomic DNA was isolated from the sorted cells. The immunoSEQ Assay was used to sequence the TCRbeta CDR3 regions. What TCRdb holds here is the immuneACCESS table cut down to in-frame rearrangements. Part of the clones is not present; checked against another copy, under half of the missing clones reflect an unresolved V gene, and the others are unexplained. Recorded for this sample are about 14,000 clones; roughly 78% of them occurred a single time. 11% to 15% of the sample belongs to the ten largest clones. The trial excluded patients who had a history of autoimmune disease or who were on systemic immunosuppression. In every dose cohort, peripheral blood was drawn for TCR sequencing at baseline, cycle 4 day 1, and cycle 7 day 1. Samples were obtained from an open-label, multicenter, first-in-human phase I dose-escalation trial of ivuxolimab. Adults with locally advanced or metastatic head and neck squamous cell, hepatocellular, melanoma or renal cell carcinoma were enrolled in the trial. Before TCR sequencing, CD4+ and CD8+ T cells were separately sorted from peripheral blood.

The sample is drawn from a study of OX40 agonist ivuxolimab in advanced cancers. Some background on the complete study: The costimulatory receptor OX40 (CD134) was targeted by ivuxolimab, a fully human IgG2 agonistic monoclonal antibody. Intravenous ivuxolimab was administered to patients every 2 weeks at six dose levels: 0.01, 0.1, 0.3, 1.5, 3 and 10 mg/kg. Of the 50 or so patients in dose escalation, some 20 had hepatocellular carcinoma, about 15 had melanoma, 9 had renal cell carcinoma and 9 had head and neck cancer. In the dose-escalation cohort, more than 80% of patients were male, and the mean age was around 60 years with a range of roughly 20 to 80. Prior anti-PD-1, anti-PD-L1 or anti-CTLA-4 therapy was permitted, and checkpoint inhibitors had been received by around 39% of dose-escalation patients. Partial responses occurred in three dose-escalation patients, of whom one had hepatocellular carcinoma and two had cutaneous melanoma. The point of sequencing TCRbeta in the periphery was to test whether ivuxolimab changed TCR sequence diversity and drove clonal T-cell expansion. The paper describes the monotherapy dose-escalation part (N ≈ 51 patients) of the phase I trial of ivuxolimab. Results the study describes overall, beyond this receptor: In the 0.1-3.0 mg/kg groups, partial responders were among the patients with the lowest normalized peripheral clonal expansion, particularly in CD8+ T cells. On average, CD8+ T cells showed more expanded clones than CD4+ T cells after ivuxolimab. At doses of 0.1 to 3.0 mg/kg, clonal expansion of both CD4+ and CD8+ blood T cells was observed from baseline to week 6. Antigen specificity was not determined for the clonally expanded peripheral T cells. Low levels of normalized T-cell clonal expansion were also shown by some nonresponding patients.

V is cut by 4 bases and J by 11 bases, and the space between the germline ends is 18 bases. The germline V gene (reference sequence) specifies SGHNT as CDR1 and YYREEE as CDR2. The CDR3 numbers 13 residues from cysteine through phenylalanine. This entry keeps only the CDR3 DNA: 39 bases, framed from base 1. The sequence is built from TRBV5-4 and TRBJ1-1, with the D gene call left open. The sequenced sample was CD4+ or CD8+ T cells sorted from blood, obtained in a trial of the OX40 agonist ivuxolimab. The receptor's source is an adult with an advanced solid tumor such as melanoma, head and neck, liver or kidney cancer. The nucleotides are TGTGCCAGCAGCATCCTCAGTTCCGGGTCGGCTTTCTTT. Its translation is CASSILSSGSAFF.